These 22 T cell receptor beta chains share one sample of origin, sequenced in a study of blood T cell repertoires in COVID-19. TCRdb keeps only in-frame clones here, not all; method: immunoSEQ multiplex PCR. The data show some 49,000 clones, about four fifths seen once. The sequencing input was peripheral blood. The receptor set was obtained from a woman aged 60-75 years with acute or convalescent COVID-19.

The CDR3 DNA reads as TGTGCCAGCAGGAGAAGGACTGTCTCCTACGAGCAGTACTTC. Its translation: CASRRRTVSYEQYF. The chain uses TRBV28 and TRBJ2-7, with D possibly being TRBD2 (5 bases). The CDR3 runs to 14 residues. Germline values: CDR1 MDHEN, CDR2 SYDVKM. V was cut by 6 bases and J by 0 bases, with 12 bases left in between.

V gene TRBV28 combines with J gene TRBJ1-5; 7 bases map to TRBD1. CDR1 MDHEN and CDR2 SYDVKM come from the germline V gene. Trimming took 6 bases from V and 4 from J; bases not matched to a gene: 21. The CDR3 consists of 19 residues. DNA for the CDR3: TGTGCCAGCAGCTTACCAACAACAGGGGTGATCGGTCTTAATCAGCCCCAGCATTTT. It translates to CASSLPTTGVIGLNQPQHF.

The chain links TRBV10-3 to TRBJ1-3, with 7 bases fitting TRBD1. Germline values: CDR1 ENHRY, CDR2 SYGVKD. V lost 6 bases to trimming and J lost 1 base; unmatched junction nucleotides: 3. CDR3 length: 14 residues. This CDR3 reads CAIRAGQSGNTIYF. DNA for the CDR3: TGTGCCATCAGGGCGGGACAGTCTGGAAACACCATATATTTT.

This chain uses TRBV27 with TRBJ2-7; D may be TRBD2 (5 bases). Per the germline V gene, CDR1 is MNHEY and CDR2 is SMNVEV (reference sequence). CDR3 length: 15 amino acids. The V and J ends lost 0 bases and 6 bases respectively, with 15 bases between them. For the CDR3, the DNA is TGTGCCAGCAGTTTATCGGTACTAGAAAGAACCGAGCAGTACTTC. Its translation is CASSLSVLERTEQYF.

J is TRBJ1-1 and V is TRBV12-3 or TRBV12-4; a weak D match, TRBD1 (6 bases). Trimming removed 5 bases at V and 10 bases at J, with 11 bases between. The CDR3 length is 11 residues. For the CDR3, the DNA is TGTGCCAGCAGTCCAGGGGTACGAGCTTTCTTT. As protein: CASSPGVRAFF.

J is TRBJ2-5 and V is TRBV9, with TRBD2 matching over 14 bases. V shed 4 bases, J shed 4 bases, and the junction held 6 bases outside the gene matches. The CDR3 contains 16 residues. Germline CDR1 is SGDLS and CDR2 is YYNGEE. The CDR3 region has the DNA TGTGCCAGCAGCCTCCGCGGACTAGCGGGGGGAGAGACCCAGTACTTC. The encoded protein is CASSLRGLAGGETQYF.

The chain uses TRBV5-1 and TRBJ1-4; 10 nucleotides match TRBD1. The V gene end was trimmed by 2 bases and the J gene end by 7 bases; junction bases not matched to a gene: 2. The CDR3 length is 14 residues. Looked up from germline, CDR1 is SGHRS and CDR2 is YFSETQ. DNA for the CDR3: TGCGCCAGCAGCTTCGGACAGGGGGGTGAAAAACTGTTTTTT. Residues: CASSFGQGGEKLFF.

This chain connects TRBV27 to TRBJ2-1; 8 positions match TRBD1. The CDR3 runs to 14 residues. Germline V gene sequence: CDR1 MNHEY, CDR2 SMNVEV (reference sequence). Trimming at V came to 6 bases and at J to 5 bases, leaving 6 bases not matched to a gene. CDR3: CASSHRDRNNEQFF. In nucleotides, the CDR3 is TGTGCCAGCAGCCACCGGGACAGGAACAATGAGCAGTTCTTC.

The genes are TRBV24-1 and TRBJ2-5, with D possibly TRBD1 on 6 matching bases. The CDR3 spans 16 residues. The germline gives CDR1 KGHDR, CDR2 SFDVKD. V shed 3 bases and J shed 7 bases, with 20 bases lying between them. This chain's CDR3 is CATSDNTGSLGATQYF. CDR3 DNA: TGTGCCACCAGTGATAACACAGGGTCCCTAGGTGCGACCCAGTACTTC.

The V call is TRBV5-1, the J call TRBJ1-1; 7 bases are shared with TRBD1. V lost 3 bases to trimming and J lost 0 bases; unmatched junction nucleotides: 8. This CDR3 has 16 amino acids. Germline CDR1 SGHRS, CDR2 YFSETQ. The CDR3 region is CASSYFPGQLNTEAFF. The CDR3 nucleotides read TGCGCCAGCAGCTATTTTCCGGGACAGTTGAACACTGAAGCTTTCTTT. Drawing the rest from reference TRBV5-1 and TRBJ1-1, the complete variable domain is KAGVTQTPRYLIKTRGQQVTLSCSPISGHRSVSWYQQTPGQGLQFLFEYFSETQRNKGNFPGRFSGRQFSNSRSEMNVSTLELGDSALYLCASSYFPGQLNTEAFFGQGTRLTVV.

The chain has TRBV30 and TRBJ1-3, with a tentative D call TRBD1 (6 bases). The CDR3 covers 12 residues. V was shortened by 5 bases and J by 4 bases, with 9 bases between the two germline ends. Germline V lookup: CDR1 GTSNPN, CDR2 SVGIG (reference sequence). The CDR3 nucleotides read TGTGCCTGGCAGGGGTTGGGAAACACCATATATTTT. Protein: CAWQGLGNTIYF.

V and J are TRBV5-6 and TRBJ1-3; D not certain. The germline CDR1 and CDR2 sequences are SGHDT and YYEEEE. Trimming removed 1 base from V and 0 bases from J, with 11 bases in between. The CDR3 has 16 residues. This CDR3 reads CASSLRGVHSGNTIYF. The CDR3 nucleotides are TGTGCCAGCAGCTTGAGAGGCGTACACTCTGGAAACACCATATATTTT.

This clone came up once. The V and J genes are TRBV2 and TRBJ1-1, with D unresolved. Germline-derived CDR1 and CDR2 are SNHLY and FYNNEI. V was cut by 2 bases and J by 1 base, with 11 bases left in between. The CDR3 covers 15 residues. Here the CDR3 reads CASSELWEPNTEAFF. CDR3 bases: TGTGCCAGCAGTGAACTGTGGGAGCCGAACACTGAAGCTTTCTTT.

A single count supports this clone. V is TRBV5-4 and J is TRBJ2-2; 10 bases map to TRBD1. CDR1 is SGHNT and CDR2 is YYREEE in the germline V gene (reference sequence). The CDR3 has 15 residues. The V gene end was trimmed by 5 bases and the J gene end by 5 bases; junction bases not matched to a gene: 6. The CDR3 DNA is TGTGCCAGCAGGGCCGGGACAGGGGAAACCGGGGAGCTGTTTTTT. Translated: CASRAGTGETGELFF.

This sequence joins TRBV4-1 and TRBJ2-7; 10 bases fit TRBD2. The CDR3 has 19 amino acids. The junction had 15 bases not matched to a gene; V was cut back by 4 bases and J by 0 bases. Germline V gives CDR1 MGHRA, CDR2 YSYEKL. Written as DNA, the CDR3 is TGCGCCAGCAGCCGGTCAAGGGGTTGGACTAGCGGTAGCTCCTACGAGCAGTACTTC. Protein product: CASSRSRGWTSGSSYEQYF.

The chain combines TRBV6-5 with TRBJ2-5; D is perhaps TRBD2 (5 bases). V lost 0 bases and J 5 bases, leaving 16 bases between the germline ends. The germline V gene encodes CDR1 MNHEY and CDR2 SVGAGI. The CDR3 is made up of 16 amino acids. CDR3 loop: CASSYSATIASETQYF. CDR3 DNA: TGTGCCAGCAGTTACTCAGCCACTATAGCGTCGGAGACCCAGTACTTC.

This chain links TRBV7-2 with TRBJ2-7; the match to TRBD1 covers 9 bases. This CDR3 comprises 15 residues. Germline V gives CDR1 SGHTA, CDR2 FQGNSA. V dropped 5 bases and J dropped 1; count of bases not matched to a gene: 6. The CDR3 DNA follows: TGTGCCAGCAGCATTGGACAGGGGAGGTCCTACGAGCAGTACTTC. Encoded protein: CASSIGQGRSYEQYF.

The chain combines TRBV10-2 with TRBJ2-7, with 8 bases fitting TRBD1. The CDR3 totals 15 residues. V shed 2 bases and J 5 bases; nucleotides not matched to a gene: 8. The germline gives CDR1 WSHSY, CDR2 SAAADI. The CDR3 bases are TGCGCCAGCAGTGAGACGGGTGACAGGGGCCACGAGCAGTACTTC. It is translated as CASSETGDRGHEQYF.

The CDR3 DNA is TGTGCCAGCAGCCTTCGGAGCTCCTATAATTCACCCCTCCACTTT. It yields the protein CASSLRSSYNSPLHF. The chain carries TRBV3-1 (or the pseudogene TRBV3-2) and TRBJ1-6, with D hard to call. Germline CDR1 is LGHDT and CDR2 is YNNKEL (reference sequence). The ends were cut back, 4 bases at V and 0 bases at J, with 7 bases in the middle. The CDR3 has 15 residues.

This CDR3 reads CSVVGTLIDYNEQFF. DNA for the CDR3: TGCAGCGTTGTCGGGACACTCATTGATTACAATGAGCAGTTCTTC. The rearrangement joins TRBV29-1 to TRBJ2-1, with a possible D match to TRBD1 (6 bases). V lost 4 bases, J lost 4 bases, and 17 bases lay in between. Germline CDR1 SQVTM, CDR2 ANQGSEA. This CDR3 is 15 amino acids long.

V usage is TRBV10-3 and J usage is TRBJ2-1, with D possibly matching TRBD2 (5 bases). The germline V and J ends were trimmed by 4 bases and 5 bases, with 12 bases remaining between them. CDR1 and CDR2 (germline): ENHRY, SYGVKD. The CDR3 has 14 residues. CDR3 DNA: TGTGCCATCAGTGGATCGAGCGGCCACAATGAGCAGTTCTTC. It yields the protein CAISGSSGHNEQFF.

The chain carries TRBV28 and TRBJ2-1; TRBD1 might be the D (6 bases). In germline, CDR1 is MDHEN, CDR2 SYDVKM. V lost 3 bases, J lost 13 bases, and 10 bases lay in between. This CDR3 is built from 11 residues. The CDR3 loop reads CASSLGHTQFF. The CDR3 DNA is TGTGCCAGCAGTTTGGGACATACTCAGTTCTTC. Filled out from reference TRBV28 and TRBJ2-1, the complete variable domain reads DVKVTQSSRYLVKRTGEKVFLECVQDMDHENMFWYRQDPGLGLRLIYFSYDVKMKEKGDIPEGYSVSREKKERFSLILESASTNQTSMYLCASSLGHTQFFGPGTRLTVL.